This record covers a single TCR beta chain. Germline and junction disagree at one end, which may indicate a read error. This sample was included in a study of T cell responses to AZD1222 COVID-19 vaccine. The CDR3 covers 16 residues. The germline gives CDR1 SGHRS, CDR2 YFSETQ. Libraries were prepared by immunoSEQ multiplex PCR; TCRdb keeps only in-frame clonotypes and omits some of them. Among 100,000 or so clones listed, around 90% were seen once. The sequence was obtained from an adult in good health. The chain joins TRBV5-1 to TRBJ1-1, with TRBD1 matching over 7 bases. The source material was peripheral blood, sampled on day 0 of AZD1222 vaccination. The CDR3 DNA follows: TGTGCCAGCAGCGTTGACAGGGCAATATCGAACACTGAAGCTTTCTTT. It translates to CASSVDRAISNTEAFF.